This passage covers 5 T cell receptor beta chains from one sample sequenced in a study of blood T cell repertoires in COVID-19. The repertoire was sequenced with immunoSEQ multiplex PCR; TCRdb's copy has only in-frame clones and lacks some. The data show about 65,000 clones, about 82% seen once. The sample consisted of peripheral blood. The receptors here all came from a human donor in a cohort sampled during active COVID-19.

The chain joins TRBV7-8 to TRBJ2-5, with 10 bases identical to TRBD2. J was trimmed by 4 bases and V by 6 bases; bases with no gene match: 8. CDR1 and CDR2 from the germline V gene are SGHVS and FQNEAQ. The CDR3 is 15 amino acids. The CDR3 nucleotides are TGTGCCAGCAGTGATAGGACTAGCGGTACAGAGACCCAGTACTTC. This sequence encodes CASSDRTSGTETQYF.

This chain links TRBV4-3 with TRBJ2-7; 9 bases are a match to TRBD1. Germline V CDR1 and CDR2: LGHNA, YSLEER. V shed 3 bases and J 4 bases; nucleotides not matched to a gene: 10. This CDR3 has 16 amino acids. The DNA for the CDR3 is TGCGCCAGCAGCCAGCAAACGGGACAGGGATTGTACGAGCAGTACTTC. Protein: CASSQQTGQGLYEQYF.

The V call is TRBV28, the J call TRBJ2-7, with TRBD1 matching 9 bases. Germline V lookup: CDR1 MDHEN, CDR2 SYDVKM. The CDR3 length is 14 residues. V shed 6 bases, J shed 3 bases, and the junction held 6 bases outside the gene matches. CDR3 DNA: TGTGCCAGCAGCAAGACAGGGGGTGTCTACGAGCAGTACTTC. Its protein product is CASSKTGGVYEQYF.

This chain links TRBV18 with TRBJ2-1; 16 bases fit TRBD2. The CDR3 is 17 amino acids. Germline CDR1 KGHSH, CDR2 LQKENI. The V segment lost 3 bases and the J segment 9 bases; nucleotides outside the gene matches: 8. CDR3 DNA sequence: TGTGCCAGCTCACCTATGGGACTAGCGGGGGGGTCGGCTGAGCAGTTCTTC. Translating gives CASSPMGLAGGSAEQFF.

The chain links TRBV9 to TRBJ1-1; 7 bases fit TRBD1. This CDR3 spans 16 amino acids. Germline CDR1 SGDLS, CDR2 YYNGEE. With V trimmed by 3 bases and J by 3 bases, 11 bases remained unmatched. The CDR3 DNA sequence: TGTGCCAGCAGCGACAGGAGGGGGCGCTCTTACACTGAAGCTTTCTTT. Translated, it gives CASSDRRGRSYTEAFF. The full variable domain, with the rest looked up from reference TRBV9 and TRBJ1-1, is DSGVTQTPKHLITATGQRVTLRCSPRSGDLSVYWYQQSLDQGLQFLIQYYNGEERAKGNILERFSAQQFPDLHSELNLSSLELGDSALYFCASSDRRGRSYTEAFFGQGTRLTVV.